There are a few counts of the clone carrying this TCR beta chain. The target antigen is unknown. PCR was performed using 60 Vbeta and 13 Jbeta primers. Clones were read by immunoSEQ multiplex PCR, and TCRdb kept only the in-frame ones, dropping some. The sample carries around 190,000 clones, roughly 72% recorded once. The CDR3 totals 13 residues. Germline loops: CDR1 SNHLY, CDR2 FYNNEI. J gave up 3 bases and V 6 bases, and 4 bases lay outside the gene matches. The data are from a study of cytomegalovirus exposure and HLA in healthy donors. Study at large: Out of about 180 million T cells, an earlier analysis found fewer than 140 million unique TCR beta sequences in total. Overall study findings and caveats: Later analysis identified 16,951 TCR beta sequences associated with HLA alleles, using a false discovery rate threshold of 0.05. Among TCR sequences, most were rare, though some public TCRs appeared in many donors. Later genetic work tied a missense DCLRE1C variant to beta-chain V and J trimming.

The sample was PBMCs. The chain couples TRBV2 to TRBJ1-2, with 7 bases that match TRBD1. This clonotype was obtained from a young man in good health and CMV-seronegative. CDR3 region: CASSVQGYYGYTF. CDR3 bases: TGTGCCAGCAGCGTACAGGGGTACTATGGCTACACCTTC.